Given below is one TCR beta chain in context. The entry originates in a study of blood T cell repertoires in COVID-19. Looking at the study overall: Acute-phase and convalescent COVID-19 samples originated in the United States, Italy and Spain.

With 3 bases removed from V and 7 bases from J, the gap between germline ends came to 19 bases. The CDR3 has 15 amino acids. CDR1 SGDLS and CDR2 YYNGEE come from the germline V gene. TCRdb keeps only in-frame clones here, not all; method: immunoSEQ multiplex PCR. The data hold roughly 150,000 clones, with roughly four fifths observed a single time. Sequenced: peripheral blood. The chain employs TRBV9 and TRBJ1-2, with D possibly matching TRBD1 (6 bases). The sequence was collected from an elderly woman with acute or convalescent COVID-19. CDR3 residues: CASSASGVARSGYTF. The CDR3 DNA sequence: TGTGCCAGCAGCGCCTCAGGGGTAGCTCGAAGTGGCTACACCTTC.